This T cell receptor beta chain originates from a study of blood T cell repertoires in COVID-19. Overall study: Acute and convalescent COVID-19 specimens originated in the United States, Italy and Spain. T cells, B-cell-depleted T cells, or PBMCs provided the cDNA or gDNA that served as material.

This clone was counted between two and nine times. Original handling: Amplification of reference gene primers was used by the study to estimate nucleated cell counts. TCRdb keeps only in-frame clones here, not all; method: immunoSEQ multiplex PCR. V, J and clone size are taken as reported in that table, and D and trimming were inferred from the DNA itself. The sample lists 250,000 or so clones; 70% to 90% were seen once. Germline CDR1 reads SGHNT; CDR2 reads YYREEE (reference sequence). The CDR3 spans 16 residues. With V trimmed by 7 bases and J by 1 base, 9 bases remained unmatched. V usage is TRBV5-4 and J usage is TRBJ1-1; TRBD1 aligns across 11 bases. The sequencing sample was made of peripheral blood. The sequence was collected from a woman in her twenties or thirties with active or convalescent COVID-19. CDR3 loop: CASHKGDRGWNTEAFF. The CDR3 DNA follows: TGTGCCAGCCATAAGGGGGACAGGGGGTGGAACACTGAAGCTTTCTTT.